The T cell receptor (beta chain) under discussion was sequenced for a study of T cells in Graves' hyperthyroidism and ophthalmopathy (dated by TCRdb to between 2017 and 2020). Context from the whole study: Peripheral blood samples were taken at initial diagnosis, before any treatment was given. TCR V-J signatures able to tell the groups apart were searched for in a discovery cohort of approximately 95 patients, of whom about 40 had Graves' ophthalmopathy and around 58 had stable Graves' hyperthyroidism. Whether ophthalmopathy could be predicted prospectively was tested in an independent validation cohort made up of 18 to 20 hyperthyroidism patients plus 17 patients who later progressed to ophthalmopathy. The 75 to 100 discovery patients were divided at random into training and test sets in a 7:3 ratio. The study also compared thyroid tissue and blood T-cell repertoires from more than 5 Graves' hyperthyroidism patients. After sampling, hyperthyroidism patients received methimazole starting at 30 mg daily, and ophthalmopathy patients received high-dose intravenous methylprednisolone. TCR Vbeta CDR3 sequencing of 135 peripheral blood samples (roughly 43 ophthalmopathy, about 80 hyperthyroidism and 17 progressor patients) is reported in the paper.

TCR beta CDR3 regions were amplified from RNA transcripts. A first-round RT-PCR of the TCR CDR3 used the HTBI primer set with the Qiagen OneStep RT-PCR kit. Libraries were constructed in a second round of multiplex PCR, after which size selection and purification were performed. The libraries were sequenced on an Illumina HiSeq2000 using paired-end 100 bp reads. The published analysis was carried out like this. SOAPnuke was used to process the raw data, removing reads that contained adapters or uncalled bases, had a mean Phred below 15, or lacked an exact match to the constant primer or identifier. COPE v1.2.5 was used to merge high-quality paired reads, and clonotypes were defined as unique nucleotide sequences. MiTCR v1.1 was used to align clonotypes to the IMGT TRBV, TRBD and TRBJ reference segments. The analysis was restricted to V-J combinations with a frequency above 0.0001, which together covered 99.2% of the repertoires. A TCS score was defined as the ratio between F50 (clonal expansion) and ExV (chaos), using BLOSUM62-based TCRdist between CDR3 peptides within each V-J. Welch's t-statistics and random forest reduced several hundred V-J features to about 12, which were used in a naive Bayes classifier (R e1071). TCRdb reprocessing: public reads trimmed at Q25 with fastp, clones called with MiXCR, in-frame beta chains kept. Each record represents a unique CDR3 protein, reported with the most common genes and DNA among its rows. None of the V and J calls come from the authors' own analysis; TCRdb made them. The sample includes approximately 370,000 distinct CDR3 sequences, with under 15% observed a single time. 32% of the sample goes to the ten largest clones.

Points the paper makes about the study in general: In cross-validation, a model built on a 13 V-J signature told ophthalmopathy apart from stable hyperthyroidism with roughly 87% sensitivity and 81% to 82% specificity, and in testing the same model reached 80%/75%. No statistical method was used to fix the sample size in advance, and group allocation was not hidden from the investigators. In validation, progression to ophthalmopathy was predicted by the model with roughly 71% sensitivity and 72.22% specificity, a median of 6.5 months before onset. Most expanded thyroid clonotypes (frequency above 0.001) were also detected in blood, a finding suggesting that blood repertoires may reflect thyroid immune responses.

In this sample, this clonotype turned up many times. The antigen it binds to is not known. Nothing much larger sits one base from this clone, and base qualities are not available. Stable Graves' hyperthyroidism was defined as no progression to ophthalmopathy during 18 months of follow-up. The hyperthyroidism patients were between 18 and 65 years old and newly diagnosed, with a disease duration of less than 2 months. The study excluded patients with uncontrolled infections, other autoimmune diseases, pregnancy or lactation. Clinical symptoms, serum thyroxine and TRAb, thyroid ultrasound, and orbital computed tomography formed the basis for the diagnoses. PBMCs were separated from 10 ml of fresh peripheral blood using Ficoll-Paque density gradient centrifugation. Total RNA was extracted with Trizol reagent, and quality was checked on an Agilent 2100 Bioanalyzer. CDR1 and CDR2, per the germline V gene, are MNHEY and SVGEGT. The V end loses 8 bases and the J end loses 10 bases, and a stretch of 18 bases separates them. The CDR3 measures 13 amino acids from cysteine to phenylalanine. Only CDR3 DNA is held: 39 bases, read in frame from base 1.

The receptor chain draws on TRBV6-2 or TRBV6-3 and TRBJ2-1; the D match is possibly TRBD1 or TRBD2, with 5 bases aligned in each. The sequencing input was blood. The source of this sequence is a woman aged 25 to 39 with Graves' hyperthyroidism. CDR3 region: CASVPGRPGEQFF. In nucleotides, the sequence is TGTGCCAGCGTCCCGGGACGTCCGGGAGAGCAGTTCTTC.